This T cell receptor (beta chain) emerged from a study of T cell clones after liver transplantation. Turning to the study itself: Immunosuppression withdrawal was tried within 2 years after liver transplantation in this trial. TCRbeta sequencing after a pre-transplant mixed lymphocyte reaction identified graft-donor-reactive clones, later tracked in post-transplant blood. Blood was drawn pre-transplant, before withdrawal, and after full or failed withdrawal.

Thawed unstimulated PBMCs were FACS-sorted by CD3, CD4 and CD8 into two populations. The table came from immunoSEQ multiplex PCR; TCRdb's copy has only in-frame clones and leaves some out. The sample lists 93,000 or so clones; around 84% were seen once. V lost 2 bases and J 8 bases, leaving 12 bases between the germline ends. CDR1 is SNHLY, CDR2 FYNNEI, per germline. CDR3 length: 13 residues. V usage is TRBV2 and J usage is TRBJ1-1; TRBD1 is a possible D gene (6 bases). This receptor was taken from a human patient who received a liver transplant. A subset of T cells may come from the graft donor. Material: CD4+ T cells from blood, obtained approximately 4 years after liver transplant. CDR3 nucleotides: TGTGCCAGCAGTGAATGGGGGGCCGGCGAAGCTTTCTTT. It translates to CASSEWGAGEAFF.